The 19 T cell receptor beta chains below were found in one sample sequenced in a study of metastatic and nonmetastatic thyroid tumors. TCRdb used MiXCR to call clones anew from the PCR reads. The table records 6,500 to 9,000 clones, roughly 26% of them present only once. No patient received treatment before thyroid surgery. Source material: adjacent normal tissue. The receptors originated from a female donor with papillary thyroid cancer or a benign thyroid nodule (not recorded which). Some clones in this sample may be carry-over from other donors' samples.

This chain connects TRBV3-1 to TRBJ1-1, with D hard to call. The CDR3 has 13 residues. Trimming pared 4 bases from V and 1 base from J, leaving 7 bases between. Germline-derived CDR1 and CDR2 are LGHDT and YNNKEL (reference sequence). CDR3 sequence reads: CASSPMPNTEAFF. CDR3 coding DNA: TGTGCCAGCAGCCCGATGCCGAACACTGAAGCTTTCTTT.

This clone is labeled large. The genes are TRBV20-1 and TRBJ1-6; possibly TRBD1 for D (5 bases). V lost 4 bases and J lost 2, with 18 bases in between. The V gene's germline CDR1 is DFQATT and CDR2 SNEGSKA (reference sequence). The CDR3 runs to 17 residues. The CDR3, as DNA: TGCAGTGCTATTAGGGGACTTCCGAGCGCCTATAATTCACCCCTCCACTTT. It translates to CSAIRGLPSAYNSPLHF.

There are a few counts of this clone. J is TRBJ2-2 and V is TRBV2; D remains ambiguous. CDR1 SNHLY and CDR2 FYNNEI come from the germline V gene. Trimming stripped 4 bases from V and 6 bases from J, with 15 bases between. The CDR3 contains 15 residues. DNA for the CDR3: TGTGCCAGCAGTGCAGGTACAACCCGCGCCGGGGAGCTGTTTTTT. This sequence encodes CASSAGTTRAGELFF.

This clone is categorized as medium-sized. The chain combines TRBV24-1 with TRBJ1-5; D call uncertain. V gave up 6 bases and J gave up 6 bases, with 8 bases separating them. The CDR3 is made up of 12 amino acids. CDR1 and CDR2 from the germline V gene are KGHDR and SFDVKD. CDR3 coding DNA: TGTGCCACCAGTCGGGGTGTTCAGCCCCAGCATTTT. Amino acids: CATSRGVQPQHF.

This clone is medium-sized (0.01 to 0.1%) by share. The rearrangement uses TRBV6-1 and TRBJ2-3; 12 bases match TRBD2. The CDR3 length is 16 residues. After removal of 5 bases from V and 5 bases from J, the junction contained 8 bases not matched to a gene. Germline CDR1 reads MNHNS; CDR2 reads SASEGT. DNA of the CDR3: TGTGCCAGCAGTACATGGGGACTAGCGGGTAGAGATACGCAGTATTTT. This sequence encodes CASSTWGLAGRDTQYF.

By frequency in the sample, this clone is medium-sized. J is TRBJ1-5 and V is TRBV30; no clear D gene. V gave up 2 bases and J gave up 1 base, with 6 bases separating them. CDR1 is GTSNPN and CDR2 is SVGIG in the germline V gene (reference sequence). This CDR3 spans 13 amino acids. The CDR3 spells CAWSLESNQPQHF. Here the CDR3 DNA reads TGTGCCTGGAGTCTGGAGAGCAATCAGCCCCAGCATTTT.

This clone was found a few times. V usage is TRBV11-3 and J usage is TRBJ1-6; TRBD1 aligns across 9 bases. There are 15 residues in the CDR3. From germline, CDR1 is SGHNT and CDR2 YENEEA. J lost 11 bases, V lost 5 bases, and 10 bases had no gene match. This CDR3 reads CASSRRTGDRTPLHF. The CDR3 DNA reads as TGTGCCAGCAGCAGACGGACAGGGGATAGGACACCCCTCCACTTT.

This clone is termed medium-sized (0.01 to 0.1%). The genes are TRBV6-1 and TRBJ2-1, with 11 nucleotides matching TRBD2. The V gene end was trimmed by 4 bases and the J gene end by 8 bases; junction bases not matched to a gene: 7. This CDR3 comprises 15 residues. Germline V CDR1 and CDR2: MNHNS, SASEGT. The CDR3 region is CASSVTSGVQDEQFF. CDR3 nucleotides: TGTGCCAGCAGTGTGACTAGCGGGGTCCAGGATGAGCAGTTCTTC.

This chain connects TRBV2 to TRBJ2-1, with D perhaps matching TRBD2 (5 bases). The CDR3 is 19 amino acids. Germline CDR1 reads SNHLY; CDR2 reads FYNNEI. V lost 0 bases and J 7 bases, leaving 25 bases between the germline ends. The CDR3 DNA is TGTGCCAGCAGTGAAGCCTCTTTTCTTTCCGGGATCAAGACAAATGAGCAGTTCTTC. Translation gives CASSEASFLSGIKTNEQFF.

This clone is medium-sized (0.01 to 0.1%) by share. This rearrangement joins TRBV7-9 to TRBJ1-3; D gene uncertain. Germline V gene data show CDR1 as SEHNR and CDR2 as FQNEAQ (reference sequence). CDR3 length: 11 amino acids. Trimming shortened V by 8 bases and J by 3 bases, and 5 bases separated the two germline ends. This CDR3 reads CASGGGNTIYF. CDR3 DNA sequence: TGTGCCAGCGGAGGTGGAAACACCATATATTTT.

By its share, this clone is medium-sized (0.01 to 0.1%). The gene calls are TRBV12-3 or TRBV12-4 and TRBJ2-5; D tentatively fits TRBD1 or TRBD2 (5 bases each). Trimming took off 6 bases at V and 5 bases at J, with 13 bases between the two ends. This CDR3 is built from 13 residues. This CDR3 reads CASSLGTAETQYF. In DNA, the CDR3 is TGTGCCAGCAGCCTTGGGACGGCGGAGACCCAGTACTTC.

The rearrangement links TRBV13 to TRBJ2-7; 10 nucleotides line up with TRBD2. The V gene's germline CDR1 is PRHDT and CDR2 FYEKMQ (reference sequence). The CDR3 consists of 15 residues. The junction had 11 bases not matched to a gene; V was cut back by 6 bases and J by 6 bases. The CDR3 is CASRSSLAGTSEQYF. CDR3 nucleotide sequence: TGTGCCAGCAGATCCTCACTAGCGGGGACCTCCGAGCAGTACTTC.

This clone was seen more than once but under ten times. This rearrangement joins TRBV10-2 to TRBJ1-3; D is undetermined. The CDR3 contains 13 residues. Trimming shortened V by 0 bases and J by 4 bases, and 4 bases separated the two germline ends. The germline gives CDR1 WSHSY, CDR2 SAAADI. The DNA for the CDR3 is TGCGCCAGCAGTGAGTCACGAGGAAACACCATATATTTT. It translates to CASSESRGNTIYF.

Points on this clone: An end of the junction does not agree with germline; a read error may underlie this. This sequence joins TRBV6-5 and TRBJ1-1, with 7 bases matching TRBD1. This CDR3 region has 15 residues. Germline values: CDR1 MNHEY, CDR2 SVGAGI. CDR3: CARSYPDRRNTEAFF. The CDR3, as DNA: TGTGCCAGAAGTTACCCGGACAGGAGGAACACAGAAGCTTTCTTT.

This rearrangement joins TRBV3-1 to TRBJ2-7; no definite D call. The V gene lost 1 base and the J gene lost 11 bases, with 9 bases spanning the gap. CDR3 length: 11 amino acids. Germline V CDR1 and CDR2: LGHDT, YNNKEL (reference sequence). This chain's CDR3 is CASSQGGKEYF. Here the CDR3 DNA reads TGTGCCAGCAGCCAAGGTGGGAAGGAGTACTTC.

This clone was recorded at least ten times. CDR3 residues: CASSEYSGATDTQYF. The CDR3 region has the DNA TGCGCCAGCAGTGAATATAGCGGGGCCACAGATACGCAGTATTTT. V is TRBV10-1 and J is TRBJ2-3; 8 bases align to TRBD2. CDR3 length: 15 residues. Germline CDR1 and CDR2: WNHNN and SYGVQD (reference sequence). After removal of 3 bases from V and 2 bases from J, the junction contained 4 bases not matched to a gene.

This clone was detected only a few times. The rearrangement uses TRBV6-1 and TRBJ2-1; tentatively, D is TRBD2 (5 bases). The CDR3 runs to 18 residues. V was clipped by 4 bases and J by 2 bases, with 21 bases between them. Germline CDR1 is MNHNS and CDR2 is SASEGT. CDR3 sequence (DNA): TGTGCCAGCAGTGTGTCTTCTAGGGAGATCAGGACCTACAATGAGCAGTTCTTC. Translation gives CASSVSSREIRTYNEQFF.

This clone was seen a handful of times. The J gene is TRBJ1-6, the V gene TRBV10-2, with no clear D. Germline V lookup: CDR1 WSHSY, CDR2 SAAADI. The CDR3 contains 17 residues. The germline V and J ends were trimmed by 5 bases and 0 bases, with 14 bases remaining between them. The CDR3 region has the DNA TGCGCCAGCAGTCAAATTTACCGGGACTCCTATAATTCACCCCTCCACTTT. Translation gives CASSQIYRDSYNSPLHF.

The chain recombines TRBV11-2 with TRBJ2-1; unclear D gene. Trimming cost V 0 bases and J 9 bases, with 15 bases left between them. From germline, CDR1 is SGHAT and CDR2 FQNNGV. The CDR3 sequence is 15 residues long. The CDR3 here is CASSLDPGPNGEQFF. CDR3 DNA sequence: TGTGCCAGCAGCTTAGATCCGGGCCCCAATGGTGAGCAGTTCTTC.